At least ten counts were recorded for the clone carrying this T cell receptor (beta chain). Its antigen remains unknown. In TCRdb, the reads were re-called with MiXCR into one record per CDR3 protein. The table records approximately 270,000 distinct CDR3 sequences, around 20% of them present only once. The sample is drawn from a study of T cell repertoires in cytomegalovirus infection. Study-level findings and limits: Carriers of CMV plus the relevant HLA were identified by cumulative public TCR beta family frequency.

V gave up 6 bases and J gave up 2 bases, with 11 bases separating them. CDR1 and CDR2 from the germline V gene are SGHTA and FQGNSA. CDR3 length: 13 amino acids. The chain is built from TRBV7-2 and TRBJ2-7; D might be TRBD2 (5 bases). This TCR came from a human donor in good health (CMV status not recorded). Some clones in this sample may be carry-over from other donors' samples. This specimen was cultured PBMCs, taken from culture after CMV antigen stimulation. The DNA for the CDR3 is TGTGCCAGCAGTCCAGCGGTAACCTACGAGCAGTACTTC. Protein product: CASSPAVTYEQYF.